Shown below are 15 T cell receptor beta chains from a single sample sequenced in a study of T cell responses to AZD1222 COVID-19 vaccine. Assay used: immunoSEQ multiplex PCR; TCRdb lists only in-frame clones, some missing. This table holds 150,000 to 200,000 clones, approximately 90% found once. The sample here was peripheral blood, taken on day 0 of AZD1222 vaccination. The receptors here all came from an adult in good health.

As for this clone: Compared with germline, one end of the junction differs, possibly owing to a read error. The chain joins TRBV12-3 or TRBV12-4 to TRBJ2-7, with 7 positions matching TRBD2. The CDR3 spans 13 residues. CDR3 coding DNA: TGTGCCAGCAGCTTAGCGGGTACCTACGAGCAGTACTTC. This sequence encodes CASSLAGTYEQYF.

This rearrangement joins TRBV21-1 to TRBJ2-4. TRBV21-1 is listed as a pseudogene. The CDR3 sequence is 17 residues long. As DNA, the CDR3 is TGTGCCAGCAGCAAAGCGGACCGGGTTCTAGCCAAAAACATTCAGTACTTC. It yields the protein CASSKADRVLAKNIQYF.

V and J are TRBV5-8 and TRBJ1-2; D gene uncertain. Per the germline V gene, CDR1 is SGHTS and CDR2 is YDEGEE. This CDR3 has 13 residues. The germline V and J ends were trimmed by 2 bases and 4 bases, with 9 bases remaining between them. The CDR3 DNA reads as TGTGCCAGCAGCTTAAAAAGTGCCTATGGCTACACCTTC. Protein product: CASSLKSAYGYTF.

The chain employs TRBV4-1 and TRBJ1-5; 7 bases line up with TRBD1. V shed 3 bases and J 4 bases; nucleotides not matched to a gene: 9. The CDR3 is made up of 16 amino acids. In germline, CDR1 is MGHRA, CDR2 YSYEKL. CDR3 sequence (DNA): TGCGCCAGCAGCCAGGAAACAGGGGCCGGGAATCAGCCCCAGCATTTT. It is translated as CASSQETGAGNQPQHF.

V is TRBV5-1 and J is TRBJ2-2; TRBD1 aligns across 9 bases. Germline V gene lookup returns CDR1 SGHRS and CDR2 YFSETQ. This CDR3 has 16 amino acids. After removal of 5 bases from V and 2 bases from J, the junction contained 7 bases not matched to a gene. The CDR3 reads CASRTGQGANTGELFF. The CDR3 DNA sequence: TGCGCCAGCAGGACGGGACAGGGTGCAAACACCGGGGAGCTGTTTTTT.

This chain links TRBV30 with TRBJ1-3, with 7 positions matching TRBD1. The CDR3 spans 13 residues. The V gene's germline CDR1 is GTSNPN and CDR2 SVGIG (reference sequence). With 5 bases clipped from V and 2 bases from J, the junction kept 3 bases outside the gene matches. The CDR3 region is CAWDRVTGNTIYF. The CDR3 region has the DNA TGTGCCTGGGACAGGGTAACTGGAAACACCATATATTTT.

This clone was detected once. The chain couples TRBV11-2 to TRBJ2-3, with 9 bases lining up with TRBD1. CDR1 is SGHAT, CDR2 FQNNGV, per germline. V was pared by 5 bases and J by 1 base, with 4 bases of the junction left unmatched. This CDR3 has 15 residues. The CDR3 here is CASSRRTGGTDTQYF. The CDR3 nucleotides are TGTGCCAGCAGCCGCCGGACAGGGGGCACAGATACGCAGTATTTT.

The chain recombines TRBV2 with TRBJ2-7; D gene uncertain. The CDR3 runs to 11 residues. Deletions cut 6 bases from V and 6 bases from J, with 9 bases between. The germline V gene encodes CDR1 SNHLY and CDR2 FYNNEI. CDR3 DNA sequence: TGTGCCAGCAGGGCCTATGCCGAGCAGTACTTC. Its protein is CASRAYAEQYF.

The gene calls are TRBV5-4 and TRBJ1-3; D remains unclear. Trimming shortened V by 0 bases and J by 0 bases, and 10 bases separated the two germline ends. The CDR3 has 16 residues. Germline V CDR1 and CDR2: SGHNT, YYREEE (reference sequence). The CDR3 DNA is TGTGCCAGCAGCTTGGTGTCGGCCGACTCTGGAAACACCATATATTTT. This codes for CASSLVSADSGNTIYF. Full variable domain (rest looked up from reference TRBV5-4 and TRBJ1-3): ETGVTQSPTHLIKTRGQQVTLRCSSQSGHNTVSWYQQALGQGPQFIFQYYREEENGRGNFPPRFSGLQFPNYSSELNVNALELDDSALYLCASSLVSADSGNTIYFGEGSWLTVV.

The chain couples TRBV5-1 to TRBJ2-6; 7 bases match TRBD2. The germline V gene encodes CDR1 SGHRS and CDR2 YFSETQ. Trimming removed 4 bases from V and 2 bases from J; junction bases left unmatched: 12. This CDR3 is built from 18 residues. The CDR3 region has the DNA TGCGCCAGCAGCCCTGCCTTGGGAGGGCCTGCTGGGGCCAACGTCCTGACTTTC. Amino acid sequence: CASSPALGGPAGANVLTF.

In this sample, this clone turned up once. The CDR3 protein is CASSPSSGTDNEQFF. CDR3 sequence (DNA): TGTGCCAGCTCACCATCTTCCGGGACAGACAATGAGCAGTTCTTC. The chain recombines TRBV18 with TRBJ2-1; 7 nucleotides match TRBD1. The V gene end was trimmed by 2 bases and the J gene end by 5 bases; junction bases not matched to a gene: 6. Germline loops: CDR1 KGHSH, CDR2 LQKENI. This CDR3 is built from 15 residues.

The V and J genes are TRBV15 and TRBJ1-4; D not certain. With 6 bases removed from V and 1 base from J, the gap between germline ends came to 9 bases. This CDR3 comprises 14 residues. CDR1 LNHNV and CDR2 YYDKDF come from the germline V gene (reference sequence). The CDR3 is CATSYSVTNEKLFF. DNA for the CDR3: TGTGCCACCAGTTACAGCGTAACTAATGAAAAACTGTTTTTT.

The chain combines TRBV6-2 or TRBV6-3 with TRBJ2-3; 10 nucleotides line up with TRBD2. The germline V gene encodes CDR1 MNHEY and CDR2 SVGEGT. The trim removed 6 bases at V and 4 bases at J, leaving 13 bases unmatched. The CDR3 has 17 residues. The CDR3 bases are TGTGCCAGCAGCACTGGACTAGCGGCTCCTGGTGCAGATACGCAGTATTTT. Translating gives CASSTGLAAPGADTQYF.

The V and J genes are TRBV30 and TRBJ1-1; no firm D call. The germline V gene has CDR1 GTSNPN and CDR2 SVGIG (reference sequence). Trimming removed 2 bases at V and 1 base at J, with 8 bases between. The CDR3 contains 13 residues. The CDR3 is CAWSTQPNTEAFF. The CDR3 DNA reads TGTGCCTGGAGTACCCAACCGAACACTGAAGCTTTCTTT.

The CDR3 nucleotides are TGCGCCAGCAGCACGGGACAGCGAACGAACACTGAAGCTTTCTTT. Protein: CASSTGQRTNTEAFF. The chain combines TRBV5-1 with TRBJ1-1; 7 positions agree with TRBD1. This CDR3 has 15 residues. V shed 4 bases, J shed 1 base, and the junction held 7 bases outside the gene matches. In germline, CDR1 is SGHRS, CDR2 YFSETQ.